The 28 T cell receptor beta chains below come from one sample, sequenced in a study of T cell repertoires in cytomegalovirus infection. TCRdb reprocessed the reads with MiXCR, giving one entry per CDR3 protein. The repertoire has fewer than 550,000 distinct CDR3 sequences, about 26% of them found once; the top ten carry roughly an eighth. The sequencing sample was made of PBMCs. All receptors derive from a human donor in good health (CMV status not recorded). Some clones in this sample may be carry-over from other donors' samples.

V gene TRBV7-2 combines with J gene TRBJ1-2; D is ambiguous. This CDR3 is built from 14 residues. The V gene lost 5 bases and the J gene lost 4 bases, with 14 bases spanning the gap. Germline CDR1 SGHTA, CDR2 FQGNSA. The CDR3 region is CASSRGGSGYGYTF. The CDR3 nucleotides read TGTGCCAGCAGCCGAGGAGGGTCGGGCTATGGCTACACCTTC. The full variable domain, rest sourced from reference TRBV7-2 and TRBJ1-2, is GAGVSQSPSNKVTEKGKDVELRCDPISGHTALYWYRQSLGQGLEFLIYFQGNSAPDKSGLPSDRFSAERTGGSVSTLTIQRTQQEDSAVYLCASSRGGSGYGYTFGSGTRLTVV.

In its sample, this clonotype was seen many times. V is TRBV12-3 or TRBV12-4 and J is TRBJ1-5; TRBD1 agrees at 9 bases. The CDR3 sequence is 16 residues long. V dropped 5 bases and J dropped 2; count of bases not matched to a gene: 7. The CDR3 nucleotides read TGTGCCAGCAGTCCCGGGACAGGGCTTGGCAATCAGCCCCAGCATTTT. It codes for CASSPGTGLGNQPQHF.

This clonotype showed up just a few times. V usage is TRBV20-1 and J usage is TRBJ2-5; tentative D call: TRBD2 (5 bases). Germline loops: CDR1 DFQATT, CDR2 SNEGSKA (reference sequence). The CDR3 covers 12 residues. Between the trimmed V and J ends, which lost 6 bases and 5 bases, there was a span of 13 bases. The CDR3 sequence: CSAFPGSETQYF. Written as DNA, the CDR3 is TGCAGTGCCTTCCCGGGGTCCGAGACCCAGTACTTC.

V is TRBV7-2 and J is TRBJ2-5, with 11 bases identical to TRBD2. Per the germline V gene, CDR1 is SGHTA and CDR2 is FQGNSA. J was trimmed by 4 bases and V by 1 base; bases with no gene match: 8. CDR3 length: 17 residues. The CDR3 here is CASSLGGLAGGRETQYF. The CDR3 bases are TGTGCCAGCAGCTTAGGCGGGCTAGCGGGAGGTAGAGAGACCCAGTACTTC.

The CDR3 region has the DNA TGCGCCAGCAGCTTGGAGCGGACTAGCGCCACACGGCTGTTTTTT. Amino acids: CASSLERTSATRLFF. V and J are TRBV5-1 and TRBJ2-2; TRBD2 matches at 9 bases. Germline lookup yields CDR1 SGHRS and CDR2 YFSETQ. This CDR3 has 15 amino acids. V shed 0 bases and J 13 bases; nucleotides not matched to a gene: 10.

There are a few counts of this clonotype. J is TRBJ1-4 and V is TRBV7-9; 7 positions match TRBD1. Germline-derived CDR1 and CDR2 are SEHNR and FQNEAQ (reference sequence). CDR3 size: 14 residues. Trimming at V came to 5 bases and at J to 5 bases, leaving 5 bases not matched to a gene. The chain's CDR3 is CASSPPGGNEKLFF. The CDR3 DNA reads as TGTGCCAGCAGCCCTCCAGGGGGGAATGAAAAACTGTTTTTT.

The V call is TRBV29-1, the J call TRBJ1-2; no firm D call. Germline CDR1 is SQVTM and CDR2 is ANQGSEA. Trimming left V 7 bases short and J 7 bases short, with 19 bases between. The CDR3 is 13 residues long. The CDR3 bases are TGCAGCGCCCTCCATTCCACCGGAGGTGGCTACACCTTC. Its protein is CSALHSTGGGYTF.

This clonotype appeared a few times. This chain connects TRBV19 to TRBJ1-1; a possible D gene is TRBD1 (6 bases). The V gene lost 6 bases and the J gene lost 6 bases, with 20 bases spanning the gap. This CDR3 has 15 residues. The germline V gene has CDR1 LNHDA and CDR2 SQIVND (reference sequence). The CDR3 spells CASSMSRGERPEAFF. For the CDR3, the DNA is TGTGCCAGTAGCATGAGCAGGGGAGAAAGGCCTGAAGCTTTCTTT.

The table lists this clonotype with a count of one. The CDR3 is CASSYDPVATFF. In DNA, the CDR3 is TGTGCCAGTAGTTATGACCCGGTTGCGACTTTCTTT. This chain links TRBV19 with TRBJ1-1; the D is unclear. The V end lost 5 bases, the J end lost 12 bases, and 16 bases lay between the germline ends. The CDR3 length is 12 residues. Germline CDR1 LNHDA, CDR2 SQIVND (reference sequence).

There are many counts of this clonotype. The J gene is TRBJ1-6, the V gene TRBV7-2; D gene ambiguous. Germline V gene data show CDR1 as SGHTA and CDR2 as FQGNSA. Trimming took 6 bases from V and 9 from J, leaving 9 bases between them. The CDR3 spans 12 residues. CDR3 nucleotide sequence: TGTGCCAGCAGTCCGCCCTTTTCACCCCTCCACTTT. Amino acid sequence: CASSPPFSPLHF.

This clonotype was detected many times. The V and J genes are TRBV7-9 and TRBJ2-1; TRBD2 matches 9 bases. Trimming removed 5 bases from V and 4 bases from J; junction bases left unmatched: 15. Germline V CDR1 and CDR2: SEHNR, FQNEAQ (reference sequence). The CDR3 spans 18 residues. The CDR3 spells CASSPAGGFSGSYNEQFF. In DNA, the CDR3 is TGTGCCAGCAGCCCTGCAGGGGGTTTTAGCGGGAGTTACAATGAGCAGTTCTTC.

The chain is built from TRBV19 and TRBJ1-5; unclear D gene. V shed 6 bases and J shed 0 bases, with 12 bases lying between them. The germline gives CDR1 LNHDA, CDR2 SQIVND (reference sequence). There are 15 residues in the CDR3. CDR3 residues: CASRLVSRSNQPQHF. CDR3 bases: TGTGCCAGTAGATTGGTTTCCCGTAGCAATCAGCCCCAGCATTTT.

The V call is TRBV11-3, the J call TRBJ2-6; possibly TRBD1 for D (7 bases). This CDR3 has 16 residues. Germline V lookup: CDR1 SGHNT, CDR2 YENEEA. V was pared by 2 bases and J by 2 bases, with 10 bases between. The chain's CDR3 is CASSLWRGPGANVLTF. The CDR3 DNA sequence: TGTGCCAGCAGCTTATGGAGGGGGCCTGGGGCCAACGTCCTGACTTTC.

This clonotype was detected a few times. The CDR3 sequence: CASSPGWGYEQYV. In DNA form, the CDR3 reads TGTGCCAGCAGCCCGGGGTGGGGGTACGAGCAGTACGTC. The rearrangement uses TRBV12-3 or TRBV12-4 and TRBJ2-7; D tentatively fits TRBD1 or TRBD2 (5 bases each). V shed 6 bases and J shed 4 bases, with 13 bases lying between them. The CDR3 totals 13 residues.

This chain joins TRBV7-9 and TRBJ1-6; no reliable D call. The germline V and J ends were trimmed by 6 bases and 6 bases, with 12 bases remaining between them. The CDR3 runs 14 residues. The V gene's germline CDR1 is SEHNR and CDR2 FQNEAQ (reference sequence). The CDR3 sequence is CASSPIISNSPLHF. CDR3 sequence (DNA): TGTGCCAGCAGTCCGATTATTTCTAATTCACCCCTCCACTTT.

This clonotype has more than one count but fewer than ten. This chain joins TRBV10-3 and TRBJ2-3, with TRBD2 identical over 11 bases. Trimming cost V 9 bases and J 2 bases; bases outside gene matches: 7. The CDR3 covers 15 residues. The V gene's germline CDR1 is ENHRY and CDR2 SYGVKD. The CDR3 spells CAIDRLAGFTDTQYF. Written as DNA, the CDR3 is TGTGCCATTGATCGACTAGCGGGATTCACAGATACGCAGTATTTT.

The CDR3 sequence is CASGSTPTEMNTGELFF. As DNA, the CDR3 is TGTGCTAGTGGTTCCACCCCGACAGAGATGAACACCGGGGAGCTGTTTTTT. The rearrangement uses TRBV12-5 and TRBJ2-2; possibly TRBD1 for D (5 bases). Germline loops: CDR1 LGHNT, CDR2 FRNRAP. The CDR3 runs to 17 residues. V lost 4 bases, J lost 1 base, and 16 bases lay in between. The full variable domain, in which reference TRBV12-5 and TRBJ2-2 provide the parts outside the CDR3, is DARVTQTPRHKVTEMGQEVTMRCQPILGHNTVFWYRQTMMQGLELLAYFRNRAPLDDSGMPKDRFSAEMPDATLATLKIQPSEPRDSAVYFCASGSTPTEMNTGELFFGEGSRLTVL.

A few counts support this clonotype. The chain combines TRBV28 with TRBJ2-3; D is ambiguous. V dropped 2 bases and J dropped 4 bases, with 10 bases sitting between them. The CDR3 contains 14 residues. From germline, CDR1 is MDHEN and CDR2 SYDVKM. In DNA form, the CDR3 reads TGTGCCAGCAGTTTAATGGCAGGCGCAGATACGCAGTATTTT. It is translated as CASSLMAGADTQYF.

The gene calls are TRBV20-1 and TRBJ2-3; TRBD2 matches at 11 bases. The germline CDR1 and CDR2 sequences are DFQATT and SNEGSKA (reference sequence). The CDR3 has 14 residues. V lost 6 bases, J lost 2 bases, and 4 bases stayed unmatched. Written as DNA, the CDR3 is TGCAGTGCACCGGGACTAGCGGCCACAGATACGCAGTATTTT. It translates to CSAPGLAATDTQYF.

This clonotype has a handful of counts. This chain uses TRBV5-1 with TRBJ2-1, with 8 bases aligning to TRBD1. V lost 3 bases and J lost 6; bases outside the gene matches: 8. The CDR3 runs 15 residues. Germline values: CDR1 SGHRS, CDR2 YFSETQ. CDR3 nucleotide sequence: TGCGCCAGCAGCTCGGGGGCAGGGGGCCCCAATGAGCAGTTCTTC. Translated: CASSSGAGGPNEQFF.

V gene TRBV6-2 or TRBV6-3 combines with J gene TRBJ2-7; 8 bases are shared with TRBD1. Germline V lookup: CDR1 MNHEY, CDR2 SVGEGT. The V gene end was trimmed by 5 bases and the J gene end by 3 bases; junction bases not matched to a gene: 6. The length of the CDR3 is 14 residues. CDR3 bases: TGTGCCAGCAGTCCCTCAGGGGGCTACTACGAGCAGTACGTC. Amino acids: CASSPSGGYYEQYV.

This clonotype was detected many times. V usage is TRBV7-2 and J usage is TRBJ2-1; TRBD2 aligns across 12 bases. Trimming removed 5 bases from V and 5 bases from J; junction bases left unmatched: 10. CDR3 length equals 17 residues. Germline V lookup: CDR1 SGHTA, CDR2 FQGNSA. The CDR3 region has the DNA TGTGCCAGCAGCCCCCGACTGACTAGCGGGAGACACAATGAGCAGTTCTTC. Protein sequence: CASSPRLTSGRHNEQFF. Full variable domain (outside the CDR3, taken from reference TRBV7-2 and TRBJ2-1): GAGVSQSPSNKVTEKGKDVELRCDPISGHTALYWYRQSLGQGLEFLIYFQGNSAPDKSGLPSDRFSAERTGGSVSTLTIQRTQQEDSAVYLCASSPRLTSGRHNEQFFGPGTRLTVL.

This clonotype was found a few times. The J gene is TRBJ2-5, the V gene TRBV12-3 or TRBV12-4, with 8 nucleotides matching TRBD1. The CDR3 is made up of 13 amino acids. V was pared by 6 bases and J by 6 bases, with 6 bases of the junction left unmatched. The CDR3 nucleotides read TGTGCCAGCAGCCACGACAGGGGAAAGACCCAGTACTTC. This codes for CASSHDRGKTQYF.

The table lists this clonotype with a few counts. The chain joins TRBV7-2 to TRBJ2-3; D gene ambiguous. The CDR3 contains 14 residues. V lost 1 base, J lost 4 bases, and 9 bases lay in between. Germline CDR1 reads SGHTA; CDR2 reads FQGNSA. CDR3 DNA: TGTGCCAGCAGCTTAGGGCCGCTCCCAGATACGCAGTATTTT. Translated, it gives CASSLGPLPDTQYF.

This clonotype was detected a few times. The rearrangement links TRBV6-1 to TRBJ1-2; perhaps TRBD1 as D (6 bases). The CDR3 spans 12 residues. Germline V CDR1 and CDR2: MNHNS, SASEGT. Trimming shortened V by 3 bases and J by 8 bases, and 10 bases separated the two germline ends. The chain's CDR3 is CASSDRGRGYTF. The CDR3 nucleotides read TGTGCCAGCAGTGACAGGGGCCGAGGCTACACCTTC.

The table lists this clonotype with a few counts. This chain connects TRBV27 to TRBJ2-3, with 8 nucleotides matching TRBD2. The CDR3 covers 16 residues. V shed 6 bases and J 6 bases; nucleotides not matched to a gene: 14. Germline V lookup: CDR1 MNHEY, CDR2 SMNVEV (reference sequence). CDR3 nucleotide sequence: TGTGCCAGCAGCCCATGGAAAGCGGGAGTAAGTGATACGCAGTATTTT. Amino acids: CASSPWKAGVSDTQYF.

The J gene is TRBJ2-2, the V gene TRBV5-6; possible D gene TRBD1, 6 bases. The CDR3 covers 14 residues. Trimming shortened V by 5 bases and J by 5 bases, and 13 bases separated the two germline ends. The V gene's germline CDR1 is SGHDT and CDR2 YYEEEE. The CDR3 here is CASRGTYPTGELFF. The DNA for the CDR3 is TGTGCCAGCAGAGGGACATACCCAACCGGGGAGCTGTTTTTT.

The V gene is TRBV20-1, the J gene TRBJ2-3, with D possibly being TRBD1 or TRBD2 (5 bases each). CDR1 is DFQATT, CDR2 SNEGSKA, per germline (reference sequence). Trimming stripped 2 bases from V and 4 bases from J, with 13 bases between. CDR3 length equals 14 residues. The CDR3 sequence is CSARNGGFADTQYF. In nucleotides, the CDR3 is TGCAGTGCTAGAAATGGGGGATTTGCAGATACGCAGTATTTT.